The present T cell receptor beta chain was sequenced within a study of blood T cell repertoires in COVID-19. Study-wide context: Material from acute and convalescent COVID-19 was sourced from the United States, Italy and Spain. T cells, B-cell-depleted T cells, or PBMCs supplied cDNA or gDNA.

In this sample, this clone turned up a few times. Study processing details: Scientists estimated how many nucleated cells there were by amplifying reference gene primers. Here immunoSEQ multiplex PCR was the method, and the copy in TCRdb shows in-frame clones only, minus some. That table gives V, J and clone size, and the DNA gave D and trimming. The sample lists about 260,000 clones; roughly 86% were seen once. CDR1 is SNHLY and CDR2 is FYNNEI in the germline V gene. The CDR3 is made up of 16 amino acids. V was clipped by 6 bases and J by 1 base, with 18 bases between them. V usage is TRBV2 and J usage is TRBJ1-1, with D uncertain. This TCR was recovered from a man in his forties with active or convalescent COVID-19. Sequenced sample: peripheral blood. CDR3 amino acids: CASRGGESVGNTEAFF. DNA for the CDR3: TGTGCCAGCAGGGGAGGAGAGTCGGTGGGGAACACTGAAGCTTTCTTT.